This T cell receptor beta chain was captured in a study of molecular identifiers for immune sequencing clone quantification. Whole-study results and caveats: Highly expanded clone sizes could be underestimated through barcode sharing by identical TCR molecules.

By share of the sample, this clonotype is medium-sized. Its specificity is unknown. TCRdb reanalysed the PCR reads using MiXCR and keeps one entry per CDR3 protein. The data contain 5,500 to 6,500 distinct CDR3 sequences, around 15% of them singletons. The specimen sequenced was naive CD8+ T cells from blood, with Jurkat cell RNA spiked in. Subset described: FACS-sorted CD8+CD4-CCR7+CD45RA+ naive T cells. The sequence came from a human donor in good health. Some libraries in this study had Jurkat cell RNA spiked in.

This chain's CDR3 is CASSYLQGYNEQFF. As DNA, the CDR3 is TGTGCCAGCAGTTATCTACAGGGATACAATGAGCAGTTCTTC. The rearrangement joins TRBV6-5 to TRBJ2-1, with D maybe TRBD1 (6 bases). Germline V lookup: CDR1 MNHEY, CDR2 SVGAGI. The CDR3 totals 14 residues. V gave up 3 bases and J gave up 4 bases, with 10 bases separating them.